This record looks at one T cell receptor (beta chain) sequence and its context. The data originate from a study of preoperative IRX-2 immunotherapy in early breast cancer. V lost 6 bases and J lost 0, with 12 bases in between. Germline V gives CDR1 SQVTM, CDR2 ANQGSEA. The CDR3 extends over 13 amino acids. Some clones are missing from TCRdb's copy, which holds only in-frame ones; the method was immunoSEQ multiplex PCR. Counted here are around 34,000 clones, 90% to 95% occurring once; the ten biggest clones make up 5% to 7%. Treatment defined: preoperative locoregional IRX-2 cytokine immunotherapy. This phase Ib study tested locoregional IRX-2 cytokine immunotherapy given before surgery.

The biological material was taken from a patient treated with IRX-2 immunotherapy. The TCR originated in a human donor with breast cancer. The chain couples TRBV29-1 to TRBJ2-7; TRBD1 is a possible D gene (6 bases). This CDR3 reads CSVLRDTSYEQYF. DNA for the CDR3: TGCAGCGTACTCCGGGACACCTCCTACGAGCAGTACTTC.